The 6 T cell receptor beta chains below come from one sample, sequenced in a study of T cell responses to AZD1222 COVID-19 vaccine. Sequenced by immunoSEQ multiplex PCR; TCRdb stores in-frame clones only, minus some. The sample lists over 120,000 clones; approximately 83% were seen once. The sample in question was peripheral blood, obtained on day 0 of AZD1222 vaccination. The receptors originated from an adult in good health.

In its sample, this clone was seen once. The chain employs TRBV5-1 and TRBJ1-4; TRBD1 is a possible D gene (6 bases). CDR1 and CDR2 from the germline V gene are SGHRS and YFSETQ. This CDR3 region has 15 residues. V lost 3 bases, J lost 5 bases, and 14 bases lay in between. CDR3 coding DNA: TGCGCCAGCAGCTCCCTATCCGGGACAAATGAAAAACTGTTTTTT. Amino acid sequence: CASSSLSGTNEKLFF.

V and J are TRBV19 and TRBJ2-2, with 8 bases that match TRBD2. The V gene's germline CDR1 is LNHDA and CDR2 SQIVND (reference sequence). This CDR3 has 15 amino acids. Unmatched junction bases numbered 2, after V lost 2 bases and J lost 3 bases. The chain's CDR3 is CASSIMRGDTGELFF. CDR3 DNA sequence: TGTGCCAGTAGTATAATGCGGGGGGACACCGGGGAGCTGTTTTTT. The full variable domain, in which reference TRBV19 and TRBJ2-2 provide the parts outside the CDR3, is DGGITQSPKYLFRKEGQNVTLSCEQNLNHDAMYWYRQDPGQGLRLIYYSQIVNDFQKGDIAEGYSVSREKKESFPLTVTSAQKNPTAFYLCASSIMRGDTGELFFGEGSRLTVL.

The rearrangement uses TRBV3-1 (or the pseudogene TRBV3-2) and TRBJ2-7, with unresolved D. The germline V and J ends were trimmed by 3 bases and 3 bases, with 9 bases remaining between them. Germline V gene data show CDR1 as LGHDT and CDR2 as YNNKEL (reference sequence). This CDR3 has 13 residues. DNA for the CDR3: TGTGCCAGCAGCCACCAGACCTACTACGAGCAGTACTTC. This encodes CASSHQTYYEQYF.

The CDR3: CSGVAVEQFF. The CDR3 coding sequence is TGCAGCGGAGTAGCGGTTGAGCAGTTCTTC. The V and J genes are TRBV29-1 and TRBJ2-1, with D maybe TRBD2 (6 bases). The CDR3 totals 10 residues. Germline assignment: CDR1 SQVTM and CDR2 ANQGSEA. With 7 bases removed from V and 9 bases from J, the gap between germline ends came to 10 bases.

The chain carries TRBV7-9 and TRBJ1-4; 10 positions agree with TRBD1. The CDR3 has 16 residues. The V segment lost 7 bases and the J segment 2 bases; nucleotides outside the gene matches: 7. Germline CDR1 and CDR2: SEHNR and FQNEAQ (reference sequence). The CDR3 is CASNPTGGSTNEKLFF. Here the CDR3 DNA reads TGTGCCAGCAACCCGACAGGGGGCTCGACTAATGAAAAACTGTTTTTT. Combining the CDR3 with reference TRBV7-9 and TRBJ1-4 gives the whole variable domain DTGVSQNPRHKITKRGQNVTFRCDPISEHNRLYWYRQTLGQGPEFLTYFQNEAQLEKSRLLSDRFSAERPKGSFSTLEIQRTEQGDSAMYLCASNPTGGSTNEKLFFGSGTQLSVL.

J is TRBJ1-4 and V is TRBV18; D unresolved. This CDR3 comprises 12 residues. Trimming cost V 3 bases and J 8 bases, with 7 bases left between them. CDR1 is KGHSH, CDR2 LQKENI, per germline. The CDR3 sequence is CASSPSGEKLFF. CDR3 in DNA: TGTGCCAGCTCACCTTCTGGGGAAAAACTGTTTTTT. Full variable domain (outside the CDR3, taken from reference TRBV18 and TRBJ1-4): NAGVMQNPRHLVRRRGQEARLRCSPMKGHSHVYWYRQLPEEGLKFMVYLQKENIIDESGMPKERFSAEFPKEGPSILRIQQVVRGDSAAYFCASSPSGEKLFFGSGTQLSVL.